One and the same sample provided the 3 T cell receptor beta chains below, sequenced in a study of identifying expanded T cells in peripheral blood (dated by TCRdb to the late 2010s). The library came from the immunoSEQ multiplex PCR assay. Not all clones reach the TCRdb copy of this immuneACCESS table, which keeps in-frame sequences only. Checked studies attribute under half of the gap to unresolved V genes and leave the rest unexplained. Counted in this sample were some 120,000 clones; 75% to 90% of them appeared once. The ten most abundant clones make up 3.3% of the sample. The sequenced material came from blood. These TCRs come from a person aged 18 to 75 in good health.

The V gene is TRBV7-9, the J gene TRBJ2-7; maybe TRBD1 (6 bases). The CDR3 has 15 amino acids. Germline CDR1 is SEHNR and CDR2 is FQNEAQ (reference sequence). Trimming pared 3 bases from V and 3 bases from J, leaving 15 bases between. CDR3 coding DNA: TGTGCCAGCAGCTTGCCTGGAACAGGGCTCTACGAGCAGTACTTC. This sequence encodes CASSLPGTGLYEQYF.

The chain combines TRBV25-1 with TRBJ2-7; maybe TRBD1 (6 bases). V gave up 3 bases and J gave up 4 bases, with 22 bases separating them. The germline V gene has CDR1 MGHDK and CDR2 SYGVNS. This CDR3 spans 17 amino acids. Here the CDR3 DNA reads TGTGCCAGCAGTGACCCCAAAACAGGGAGTTCGGGGTACGAGCAGTACTTC. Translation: CASSDPKTGSSGYEQYF.

CDR3 sequence (DNA): TGTGCCAGCAGCTTCGGGACAGGGGATGAAAAACTGTTTTTT. Its translation: CASSFGTGDEKLFF. V usage is TRBV5-6 and J usage is TRBJ1-4, with TRBD1 matching 10 bases. Per the germline V gene, CDR1 is SGHDT and CDR2 is YYEEEE. The CDR3 length is 14 residues. J was trimmed by 6 bases and V by 2 bases; bases with no gene match: 1.